The 12 T cell receptor beta chains presented below share a single source sample, sequenced in a study of T cell responses to AZD1222 COVID-19 vaccine. Sequenced by immunoSEQ multiplex PCR; TCRdb stores in-frame clones only, minus some. The data show about 140,000 clones, 90% seen once. This material consisted of peripheral blood, taken on day 0 of AZD1222 vaccination. These receptors were collected from an adult in good health.

The V gene is TRBV5-1, the J gene TRBJ2-5; a weak D match, TRBD1 (6 bases). The CDR3 consists of 14 residues. V lost 0 bases to trimming and J lost 4 bases, with 10 bases between them. Germline V gives CDR1 SGHRS, CDR2 YFSETQ. The CDR3 DNA is TGCGCCAGCAGCTTGGCTGGGGGCGCAGAGACCCAGTACTTC. It translates to CASSLAGGAETQYF. Using reference TRBV5-1 and TRBJ2-5 for the parts outside the CDR3, the full variable domain is KAGVTQTPRYLIKTRGQQVTLSCSPISGHRSVSWYQQTPGQGLQFLFEYFSETQRNKGNFPGRFSGRQFSNSRSEMNVSTLELGDSALYLCASSLAGGAETQYFGPGTRLLVL.

In this sample, this clone turned up once. The V call is TRBV10-3, the J call TRBJ1-3, with TRBD1 as a possible D gene (5 bases). Trimming took 5 bases from V and 4 from J, leaving 18 bases between them. The CDR3 sequence is 16 residues long. CDR1 is ENHRY and CDR2 is SYGVKD in the germline V gene. CDR3 residues: CAISRSLTDQGNTIYF. As DNA, the CDR3 is TGTGCCATCAGTAGAAGCCTGACAGACCAAGGAAACACCATATATTTT.

The CDR3 loop is CASSRDPGQGYGYTF. The CDR3 nucleotides are TGTGCCAGCTCACGGGACCCGGGACAGGGATATGGCTACACCTTC. The V call is TRBV18, the J call TRBJ1-2; 9 bases agree with TRBD1. Germline lookup yields CDR1 KGHSH and CDR2 LQKENI. The CDR3 runs to 15 residues. V lost 4 bases and J lost 5; bases outside the gene matches: 8.

The chain uses TRBV11-3 and TRBJ2-3; unclear D gene. The CDR3 runs to 14 residues. V shed 3 bases and J shed 2 bases, with 9 bases lying between them. Germline lookup yields CDR1 SGHNT and CDR2 YENEEA. In nucleotides, the CDR3 is TGTGCCAGCAGCTTTGGCAGGATCACAGATACGCAGTATTTT. Its translation is CASSFGRITDTQYF.

The V and J genes are TRBV9 and TRBJ2-1; D assignment may be TRBD1 or TRBD2 (7 bases each). The ends were cut back, 4 bases at V and 7 bases at J, with 18 bases in the middle. The CDR3 sequence is 15 residues long. Germline assignment: CDR1 SGDLS and CDR2 YYNGEE. CDR3 residues: CASSPEGRGGNEQFF. In DNA form, the CDR3 reads TGTGCCAGCAGCCCCGAGGGCAGGGGGGGTAATGAGCAGTTCTTC. The whole variable domain, filled in from reference TRBV9 and TRBJ2-1, reads DSGVTQTPKHLITATGQRVTLRCSPRSGDLSVYWYQQSLDQGLQFLIQYYNGEERAKGNILERFSAQQFPDLHSELNLSSLELGDSALYFCASSPEGRGGNEQFFGPGTRLTVL.

This clone came up once. V usage is TRBV4-3 and J usage is TRBJ2-7; D possibly corresponds to TRBD2 (8 bases). Germline values: CDR1 LGHNA, CDR2 YSLEER. Trimming cost V 1 base and J 1 base, with 11 bases left between them. The CDR3 has 15 residues. The CDR3 region is CASSQVAGQSYEQYF. The CDR3 DNA is TGCGCCAGCAGCCAAGTAGCGGGACAGTCCTACGAGCAGTACTTC.

V and J are TRBV30 and TRBJ1-6; 10 nucleotides agree with TRBD1. CDR3 length equals 14 residues. V was clipped by 1 base and J by 10 bases; unmatched bases: 4. Germline CDR1 GTSNPN, CDR2 SVGIG (reference sequence). This CDR3 is CAWSAGTGESPLHF. The CDR3 DNA reads TGTGCCTGGAGTGCCGGGACAGGGGAATCACCCCTCCACTTT.

CDR3 sequence: CASSLGRGMNTEAFF. The CDR3 DNA sequence: TGCGCCAGCAGTCTTGGTAGGGGGATGAACACTGAAGCTTTCTTT. The gene calls are TRBV5-1 and TRBJ1-1, with D possibly matching TRBD1 (6 bases). Germline V gene data show CDR1 as SGHRS and CDR2 as YFSETQ. This CDR3 spans 15 amino acids. Trimming took 5 bases from V and 0 from J, leaving 14 bases between them.

This chain uses TRBV5-6 with TRBJ2-3; 7 bases match TRBD2. The CDR3 contains 15 residues. V shed 3 bases and J 2 bases; nucleotides not matched to a gene: 6. Germline V CDR1 and CDR2: SGHDT, YYEEEE. DNA of the CDR3: TGTGCCAGCAGCTGGGGGGGTGGTTCCACAGATACGCAGTATTTT. Protein product: CASSWGGGSTDTQYF.

This clone has just one count. The rearrangement links TRBV7-2 to TRBJ2-7; 8 positions match TRBD1. CDR1 SGHTA and CDR2 FQGNSA come from the germline V gene. With V trimmed by 5 bases and J by 3 bases, 6 bases remained unmatched. This CDR3 spans 14 amino acids. CDR3 nucleotides: TGTGCCAGCAGCAGACCAGGACAGGGCTACGAGCAGTACTTC. Translating gives CASSRPGQGYEQYF.

The rearrangement links TRBV27 to TRBJ2-7, with a weak D call TRBD2 (5 bases). In germline, CDR1 is MNHEY, CDR2 SMNVEV (reference sequence). This CDR3 has 15 amino acids. Deletions cut 6 bases from V and 0 bases from J, with 15 bases between. The CDR3 sequence is CASRLSSASSYEQYF. The CDR3 DNA sequence: TGTGCCAGCAGGTTAAGTAGCGCGAGCTCCTACGAGCAGTACTTC.

A single count supports this clone. As DNA, the CDR3 is TGCGCCAGCAGCTCCCAGGGGGATGGCACTGAAGCTTTCTTT. Its protein is CASSSQGDGTEAFF. The J gene is TRBJ1-1, the V gene TRBV5-1; 7 bases align to TRBD1. The germline CDR1 and CDR2 sequences are SGHRS and YFSETQ. This CDR3 is 14 amino acids long. J gave up 4 bases and V 3 bases, and 6 bases lay outside the gene matches.